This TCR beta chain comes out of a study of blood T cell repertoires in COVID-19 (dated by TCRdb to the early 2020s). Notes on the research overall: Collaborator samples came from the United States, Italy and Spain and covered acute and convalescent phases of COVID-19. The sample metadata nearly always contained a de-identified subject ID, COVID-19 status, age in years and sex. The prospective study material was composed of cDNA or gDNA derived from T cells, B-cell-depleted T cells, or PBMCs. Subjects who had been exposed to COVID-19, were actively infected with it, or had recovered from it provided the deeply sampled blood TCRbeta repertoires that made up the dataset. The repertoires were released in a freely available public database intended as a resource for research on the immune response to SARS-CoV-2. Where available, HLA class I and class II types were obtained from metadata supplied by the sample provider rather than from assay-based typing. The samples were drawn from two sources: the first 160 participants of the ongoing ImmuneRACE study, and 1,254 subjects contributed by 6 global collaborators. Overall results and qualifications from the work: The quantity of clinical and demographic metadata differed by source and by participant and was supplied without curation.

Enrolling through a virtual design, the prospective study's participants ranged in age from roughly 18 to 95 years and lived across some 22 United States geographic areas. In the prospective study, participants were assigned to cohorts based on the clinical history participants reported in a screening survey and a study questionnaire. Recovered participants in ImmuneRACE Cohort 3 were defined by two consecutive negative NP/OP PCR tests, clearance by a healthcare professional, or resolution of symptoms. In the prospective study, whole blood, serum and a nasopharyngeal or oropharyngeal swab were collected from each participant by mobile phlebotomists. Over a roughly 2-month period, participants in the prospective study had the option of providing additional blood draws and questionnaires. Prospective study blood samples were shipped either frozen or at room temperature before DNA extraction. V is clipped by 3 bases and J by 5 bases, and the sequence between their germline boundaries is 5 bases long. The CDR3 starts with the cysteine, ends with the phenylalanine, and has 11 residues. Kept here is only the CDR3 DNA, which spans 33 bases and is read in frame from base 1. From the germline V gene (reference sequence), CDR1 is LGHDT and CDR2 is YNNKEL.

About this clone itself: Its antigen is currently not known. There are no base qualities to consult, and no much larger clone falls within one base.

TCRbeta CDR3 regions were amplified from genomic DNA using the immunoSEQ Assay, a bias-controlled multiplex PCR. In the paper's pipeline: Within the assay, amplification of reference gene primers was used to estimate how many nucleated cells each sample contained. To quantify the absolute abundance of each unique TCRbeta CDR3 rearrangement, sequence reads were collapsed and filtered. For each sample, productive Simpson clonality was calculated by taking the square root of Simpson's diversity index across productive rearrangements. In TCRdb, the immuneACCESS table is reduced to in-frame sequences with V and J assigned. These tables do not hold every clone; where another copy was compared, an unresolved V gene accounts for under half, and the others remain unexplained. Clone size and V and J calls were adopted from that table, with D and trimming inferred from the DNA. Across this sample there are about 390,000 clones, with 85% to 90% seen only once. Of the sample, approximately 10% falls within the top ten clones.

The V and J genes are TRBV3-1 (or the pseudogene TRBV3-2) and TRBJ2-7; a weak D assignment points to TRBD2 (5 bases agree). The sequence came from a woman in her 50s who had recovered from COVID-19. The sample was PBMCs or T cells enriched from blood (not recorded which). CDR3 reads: CASSHGNEQYF. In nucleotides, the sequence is TGTGCCAGCAGCCACGGGAACGAGCAGTACTTC.